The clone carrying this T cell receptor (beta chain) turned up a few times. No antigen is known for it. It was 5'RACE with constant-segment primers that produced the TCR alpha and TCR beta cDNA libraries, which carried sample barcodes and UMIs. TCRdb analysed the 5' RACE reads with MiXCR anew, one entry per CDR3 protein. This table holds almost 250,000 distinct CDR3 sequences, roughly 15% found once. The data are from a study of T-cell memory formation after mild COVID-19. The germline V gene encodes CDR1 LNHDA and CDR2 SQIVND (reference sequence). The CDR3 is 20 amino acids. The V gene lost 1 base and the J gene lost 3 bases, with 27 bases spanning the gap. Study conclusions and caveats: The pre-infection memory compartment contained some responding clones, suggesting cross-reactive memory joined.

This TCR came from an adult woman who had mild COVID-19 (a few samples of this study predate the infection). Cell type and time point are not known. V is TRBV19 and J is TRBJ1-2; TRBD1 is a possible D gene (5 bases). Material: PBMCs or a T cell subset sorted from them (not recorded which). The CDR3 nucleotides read TGTGCCAGTAGTATAGTCCGAGGGTGGGCCGGGGCTGAGTTGGACTATGGCTACACCTTC. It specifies CASSIVRGWAGAELDYGYTF.